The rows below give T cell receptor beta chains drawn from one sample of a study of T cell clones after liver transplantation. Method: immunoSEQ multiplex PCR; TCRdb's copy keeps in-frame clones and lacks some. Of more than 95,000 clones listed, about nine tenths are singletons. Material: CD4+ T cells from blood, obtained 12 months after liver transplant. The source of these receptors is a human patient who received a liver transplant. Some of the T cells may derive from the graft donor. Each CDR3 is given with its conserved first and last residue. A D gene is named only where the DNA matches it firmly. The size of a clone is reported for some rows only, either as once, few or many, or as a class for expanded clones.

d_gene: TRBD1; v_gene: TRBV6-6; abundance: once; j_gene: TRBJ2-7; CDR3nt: TGTGCCAGCAGCCCTCCTGGACAGGGAGAGAGCGAGCAGTACTTC; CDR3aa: CASSPPGQGESEQYF
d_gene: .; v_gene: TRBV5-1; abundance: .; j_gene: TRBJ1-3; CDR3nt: TGCGCCAGCAGCTTGAGATCTACCTCTGGAAACACCATATATTTT; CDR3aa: CASSLRSTSGNTIYF
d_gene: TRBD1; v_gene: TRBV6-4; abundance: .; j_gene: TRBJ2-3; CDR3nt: TGTGCCAGCAGTGATTTCAGGGGGCTCCCAGATACGCAGTATTTT; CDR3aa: CASSDFRGLPDTQYF
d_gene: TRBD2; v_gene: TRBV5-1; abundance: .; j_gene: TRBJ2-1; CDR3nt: TGCGCCAGCAGCATACTAGCGGGAGGGCCGAGGAATGAGCAGTTCTTC; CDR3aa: CASSILAGGPRNEQFF
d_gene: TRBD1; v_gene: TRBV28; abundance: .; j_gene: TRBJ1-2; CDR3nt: TGTGCCAGCAGTTTATTGTCGGCCAGGGGGGGCGGCTACACCTTC; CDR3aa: CASSLLSARGGGYTF
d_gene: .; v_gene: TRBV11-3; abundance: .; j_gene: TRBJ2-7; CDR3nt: TGTGCCAGCAGCTTAGCCCTAGCGTTTCCTTACGAGCAGTACTTC; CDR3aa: CASSLALAFPYEQYF
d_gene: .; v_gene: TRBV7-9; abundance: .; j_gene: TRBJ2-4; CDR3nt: TGTGCCAGCAGCTTAGTTCTGGGAGGCCAAAACATTCAGTACTTC; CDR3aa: CASSLVLGGQNIQYF
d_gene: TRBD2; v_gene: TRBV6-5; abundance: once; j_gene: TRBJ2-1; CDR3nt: TGTGCCAGCAGTTACTCGCCGGCTAGCGGGGGCAATGAGCAGTTCTTC; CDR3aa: CASSYSPASGGNEQFF
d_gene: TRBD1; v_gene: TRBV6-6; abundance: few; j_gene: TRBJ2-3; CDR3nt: TGTGCCAGCAGTTTGGACAGGGCCGGGTCTACGCAGTATTTT; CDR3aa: CASSLDRAGSTQYF
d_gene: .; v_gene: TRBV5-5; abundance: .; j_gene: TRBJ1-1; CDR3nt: TGTGCCAGCAGCTTGGGTCCCGGTCGTATGAACACTGAAGCTTTCTTT; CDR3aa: CASSLGPGRMNTEAFF
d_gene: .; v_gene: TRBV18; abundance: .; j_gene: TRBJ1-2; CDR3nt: TGTGCCAGCTCACCACCGGAGACCGTGGAGGGCTACACCTTC; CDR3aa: CASSPPETVEGYTF
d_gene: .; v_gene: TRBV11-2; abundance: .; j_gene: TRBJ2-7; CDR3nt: TGTGCCAGCAGCTTAGATGTTAGCGGCTACTCCTACGAGCAGTACTTC; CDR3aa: CASSLDVSGYSYEQYF
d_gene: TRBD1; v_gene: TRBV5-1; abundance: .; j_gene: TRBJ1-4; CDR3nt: TGCGCCAGCAGCAGGGACAGGACTAATGAAAAACTGTTTTTT; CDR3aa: CASSRDRTNEKLFF
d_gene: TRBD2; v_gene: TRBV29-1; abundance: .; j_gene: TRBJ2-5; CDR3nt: TGCAGCTCGGTCGGCATAGCGGGCGGGGAGACCCAGTACTTC; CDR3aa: CSSVGIAGGETQYF
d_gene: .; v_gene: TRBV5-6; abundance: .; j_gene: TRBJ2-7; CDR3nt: TGTGCCAGCAGCTTGTTGGGGGGTCGCGAGCAGTACTTC; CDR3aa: CASSLLGGREQYF
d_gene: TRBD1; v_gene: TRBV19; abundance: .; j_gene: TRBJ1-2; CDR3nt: TGTGCCAGTAGTATAACAGGCAGGGGGAAGTATGGCTACACCTTC; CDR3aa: CASSITGRGKYGYTF
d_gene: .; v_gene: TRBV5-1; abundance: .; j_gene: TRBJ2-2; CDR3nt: TGCGCCAGCAGCTTGGTGGCGGGTCGGACCGGGGAGCTGTTTTTT; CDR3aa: CASSLVAGRTGELFF
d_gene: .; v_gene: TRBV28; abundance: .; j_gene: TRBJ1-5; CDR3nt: TGTGCCAGCACCTGGCTTCGATCGGGCAATCAGCCCCAGCATTTT; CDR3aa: CASTWLRSGNQPQHF
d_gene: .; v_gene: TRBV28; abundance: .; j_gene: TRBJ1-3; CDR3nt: TGTGCCAGCTACCAAGGAGGTATCTCTGGAAACACCATATATTTT; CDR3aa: CASYQGGISGNTIYF
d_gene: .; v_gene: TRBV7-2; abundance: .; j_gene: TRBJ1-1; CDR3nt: TGTGCCAGCAGCGTGAACACTGAAGCTTTCTTT; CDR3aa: CASSVNTEAFF
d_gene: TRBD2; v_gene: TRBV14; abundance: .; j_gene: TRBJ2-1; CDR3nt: TGTGCCAGCAGCCAAAGCAGCGGGGGGCCTTGGTTCTTC; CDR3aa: CASSQSSGGPWFF
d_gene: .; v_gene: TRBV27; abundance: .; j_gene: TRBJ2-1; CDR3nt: TGTGCCAGCAGTTTAGAACTGTTCTACAATGAGCAGTTCTTC; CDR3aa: CASSLELFYNEQFF
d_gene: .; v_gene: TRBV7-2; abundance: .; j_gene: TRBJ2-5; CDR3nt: TGTGCCAGCAGCCCCGGAGGTGGGGGTGGAGAGACCCAGTACTTC; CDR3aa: CASSPGGGGGETQYF
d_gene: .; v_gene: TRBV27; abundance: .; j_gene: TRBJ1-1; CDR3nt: TGTGCCAGCAGTCCCATCATGAACACTGAAGCTTTCTTT; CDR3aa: CASSPIMNTEAFF
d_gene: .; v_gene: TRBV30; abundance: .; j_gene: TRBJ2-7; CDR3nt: TGTGCCTGGACTGTGGGGGGCTACGAGCAGTACTTC; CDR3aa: CAWTVGGYEQYF
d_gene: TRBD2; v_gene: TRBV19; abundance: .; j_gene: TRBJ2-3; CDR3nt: TGTGCCAGTAGTGCGACTAGCGGGAGAAGGGATACGCAGTATTTT; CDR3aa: CASSATSGRRDTQYF
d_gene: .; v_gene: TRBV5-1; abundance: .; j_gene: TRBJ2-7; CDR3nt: TGCGCCAGCACCCTAGACGTACCCTCCTACGAGCAGTACTTC; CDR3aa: CASTLDVPSYEQYF
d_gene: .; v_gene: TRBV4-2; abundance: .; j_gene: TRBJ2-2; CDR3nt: TGTGCCAGCAGAAACAGGGAGAACACCGGGGAGCTGTTTTTT; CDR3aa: CASRNRENTGELFF
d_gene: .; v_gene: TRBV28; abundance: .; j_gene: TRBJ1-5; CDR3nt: TGTGCCAGCAGTTTTCGGTCGAATCAGCCCCAGCATTTT; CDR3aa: CASSFRSNQPQHF
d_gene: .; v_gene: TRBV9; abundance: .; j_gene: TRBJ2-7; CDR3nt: TGTGCCAGCAGCGTAGCGGCGGAGGCCTACGAGCAGTACTTC; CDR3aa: CASSVAAEAYEQYF
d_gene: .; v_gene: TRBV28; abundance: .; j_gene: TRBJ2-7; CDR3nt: TGTGCCAGCAGTTCCCTGGCGGGGGCGAATTTTCCGTACTTC; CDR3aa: CASSSLAGANFPYF
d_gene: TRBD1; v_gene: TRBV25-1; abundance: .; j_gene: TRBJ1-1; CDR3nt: TGTGCCAGCAGTGACATAACTCAGGACAGGGAAGCTTTCTTT; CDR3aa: CASSDITQDREAFF
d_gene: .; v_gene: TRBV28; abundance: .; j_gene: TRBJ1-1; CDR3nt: TGTGCCAGCACCACCGGTAGGATCACTGAAGCTTTCTTT; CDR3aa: CASTTGRITEAFF
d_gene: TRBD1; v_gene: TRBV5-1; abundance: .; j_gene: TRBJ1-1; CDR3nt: TGCGCCAGCAGCACAACCGGGACAGGGGCCACTGAAGCTTTCTTT; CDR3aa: CASSTTGTGATEAFF
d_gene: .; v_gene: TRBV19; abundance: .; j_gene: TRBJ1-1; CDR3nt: TGTGCCAGTTCGACCCCGGGGACTGAAGCTTTCTTT; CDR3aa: CASSTPGTEAFF
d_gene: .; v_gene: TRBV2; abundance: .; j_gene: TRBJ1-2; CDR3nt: TGTGCCAGCAGTGATTCAGGGAATCGTGGCTACACCTTC; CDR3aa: CASSDSGNRGYTF
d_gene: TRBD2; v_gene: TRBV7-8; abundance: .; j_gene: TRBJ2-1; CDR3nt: TGTGCCACAACTAGCGGTCTCTACAATGAGCAGTTCTTC; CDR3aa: CATTSGLYNEQFF
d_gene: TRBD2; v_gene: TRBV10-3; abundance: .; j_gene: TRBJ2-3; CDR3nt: TGTGCCATCAGTGAGTCGAGGACTAGCGGGACCTCAGGAGATACGCAGTATTTT; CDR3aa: CAISESRTSGTSGDTQYF
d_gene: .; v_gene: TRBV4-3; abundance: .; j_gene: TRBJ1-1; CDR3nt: TGCGCCAGCAGCCAAGTACAAAACACTGAAGCTTTCTTT; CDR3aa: CASSQVQNTEAFF
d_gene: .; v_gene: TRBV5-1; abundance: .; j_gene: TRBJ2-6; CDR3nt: TGCGCCAGCACCCCTACCCCAGGGATCTTAGTTGGGGCCAACGTCCTGACTTTC; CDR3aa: CASTPTPGILVGANVLTF
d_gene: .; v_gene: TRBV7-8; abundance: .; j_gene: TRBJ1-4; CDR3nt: TGTGCCAGCAGCCGGCGGGGGTCCCGGAATTCGAAGCTGTTTTTT; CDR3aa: CASSRRGSRNSKLFF
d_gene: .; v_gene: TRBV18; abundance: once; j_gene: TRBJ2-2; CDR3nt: TGTGCCAGCTCACCATCAGGGGTTAACACCGGGGAGCTGTTTTTT; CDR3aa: CASSPSGVNTGELFF
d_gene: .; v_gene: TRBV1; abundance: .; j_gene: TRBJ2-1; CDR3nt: TGCACCAGCAGCCAAGCCCCGACTAGCGCGCTGCATGAGCAGTTCTTC; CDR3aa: CTSSQAPTSALHEQFF
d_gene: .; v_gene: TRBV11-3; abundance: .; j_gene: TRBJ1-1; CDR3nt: TGTGCCAGCAGCTTACTCGCAGGCCCCACTGAAGCTTTCTTT; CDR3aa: CASSLLAGPTEAFF
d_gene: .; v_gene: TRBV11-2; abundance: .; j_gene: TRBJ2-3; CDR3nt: TGTGCCAGCAGCCTTCGCGGCACTAGCACAGATACGCAGTATTTT; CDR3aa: CASSLRGTSTDTQYF
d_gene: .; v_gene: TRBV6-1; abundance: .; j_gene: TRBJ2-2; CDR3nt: TGTGCCAGCAGTGAACGCCTTCTTGGACCTAACACCGGGGAGCTGTTTTTT; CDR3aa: CASSERLLGPNTGELFF
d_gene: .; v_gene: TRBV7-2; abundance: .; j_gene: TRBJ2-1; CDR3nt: TGTGCCAGCAGCTTAGTCCGGAGGAGGGGGAATCCTAATGAGCAGTTCTTC; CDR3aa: CASSLVRRRGNPNEQFF
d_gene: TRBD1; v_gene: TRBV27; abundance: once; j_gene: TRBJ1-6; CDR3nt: TGTGCCAGCAGCGGGACAGACTATAATTCACCCCTCCACTTT; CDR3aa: CASSGTDYNSPLHF
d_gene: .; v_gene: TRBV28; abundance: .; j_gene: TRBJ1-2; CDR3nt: TGTGCCAGCAGTACTACGCCCGGCTACACCTTC; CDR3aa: CASSTTPGYTF
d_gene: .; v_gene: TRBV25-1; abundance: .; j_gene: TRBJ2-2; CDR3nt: TGTGCCAGCAGTGTATGGGCAGCCTCCACCGGGGAGCTGTTTTTT; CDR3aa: CASSVWAASTGELFF
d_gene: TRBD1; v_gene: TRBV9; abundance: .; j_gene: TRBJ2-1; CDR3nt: TGTGCCAGCAGCCCGTCGTCGGCCCAGGGACAGAATGAGCAGTTCTTC; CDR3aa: CASSPSSAQGQNEQFF
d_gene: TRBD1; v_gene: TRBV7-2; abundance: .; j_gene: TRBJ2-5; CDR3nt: TGTGCCAGCAGCAGGTCGACAGGGGGCCCAGAGACCCAGTACTTC; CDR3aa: CASSRSTGGPETQYF
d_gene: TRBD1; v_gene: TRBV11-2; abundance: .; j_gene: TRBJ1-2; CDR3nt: TGTGCCAGCAGCTTAGGGACAGGGGTCGGCTATGGCTACACCTTC; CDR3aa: CASSLGTGVGYGYTF